These T cell receptor beta chains were read from a single sample in a study of human T cells and chemical hapten exposure. TCRdb re-called the RACE reads through MiXCR, storing one row per CDR3 protein. The table includes approximately 340,000 distinct CDR3 sequences, around 6.9% detected once. The sample here was whole blood, taken in connection with sensitization to the hapten diphenylcyclopropenone (DPC). The receptors come from a woman between 18 and 30 years old with alopecia areata. Some clones in this sample may be carry-over from other donors' samples. The CDR3 runs from the conserved cysteine through the conserved F or W. A D gene is named only where the DNA matches it firmly. Rows may omit the clone size; those that give it use once, few, many or a size class.

TRBV4-1	13	many	TRBJ2-3	.	CASSQALTDTQYF	TGCGCCAGCAGCCAAGCGCTCACAGATACGCAGTATTTT
TRBV27	15	.	TRBJ2-7	.	CASSPGALGHYEQYF	TGTGCCAGCAGTCCCGGTGCTCTCGGGCACTACGAGCAGTACTTC
TRBV3-1	17	many	TRBJ2-2	TRBD2	CASSLTSGGAYTGELFF	TGTGCCAGCAGTCTGACTAGCGGGGGGGCCTACACCGGGGAGCTGTTTTTT
TRBV18	15	few	TRBJ1-2	.	CASSPRKEGSYGYTF	TGTGCCAGCTCACCAAGGAAGGAGGGTTCCTATGGCTACACCTTC
TRBV12-3/TRBV12-4	17	few	TRBJ2-7	TRBD1	CASSPGQGARRGWEQYF	TGTGCCAGCAGTCCGGGACAGGGTGCAAGGAGAGGCTGGGAGCAGTACTTC
TRBV6-2/TRBV6-3	14	many	TRBJ2-7	.	CASTNGVSSYEQYF	TGTGCCAGCACCAACGGGGTCAGTAGCTACGAGCAGTACTTC
TRBV11-2	16	many	TRBJ2-4	.	CASSLGGGLAKNIQYF	TGTGCCAGCAGCTTAGGTGGGGGGCTGGCCAAAAACATTCAGTACTTC
TRBV3-1	14	.	TRBJ1-2	.	CASSQGQTSYGYTF	TGTGCCAGCAGCCAAGGACAGACTTCTTATGGCTACACCTTC
TRBV5-1	14	many	TRBJ1-1	.	CASSADSQNTEAFF	TGCGCCAGCAGCGCGGACAGCCAAAACACTGAAGCTTTCTTT
TRBV27	16	few	TRBJ1-4	TRBD1	CASFPTGGSGNEKLFF	TGTGCCAGCTTTCCGACAGGGGGCTCGGGTAATGAAAAACTGTTTTTT
TRBV14	14	few	TRBJ2-1	.	CASSLPYQPNEQFF	TGTGCCAGCAGCCTCCCGTACCAGCCCAATGAGCAGTTCTTC
TRBV6-6	15	.	TRBJ1-1	TRBD1	CASRRQGLVNTEAFF	TGTGCCAGCAGAAGACAGGGGTTAGTGAACACTGAAGCTTTCTTT
TRBV5-1	14	many	TRBJ2-5	TRBD2	CASSLGTRRETQYF	TGCGCCAGCAGTTTGGGGACTAGACGAGAGACCCAGTACTTC
TRBV27	15	.	TRBJ1-5	.	CASSLFQGLDQPQHF	TGTGCCAGCAGTTTATTCCAGGGGCTTGATCAGCCCCAGCATTTT
TRBV4-3	15	many	TRBJ2-7	.	CASSHNLQASYEQYF	TGCGCCAGCAGCCACAATTTGCAGGCCTCCTACGAGCAGTACTTC
TRBV12-3/TRBV12-4	13	many	TRBJ2-7	TRBD2	CASTREREGEQYF	TGTGCCAGCACCCGGGAAAGGGAGGGGGAGCAGTACTTC
TRBV5-1	16	.	TRBJ2-1	TRBD1	CASSLEEDRARDEQFF	TGCGCCAGCAGCTTGGAAGAGGACAGGGCAAGGGATGAGCAGTTCTTC
TRBV4-3	17	few	TRBJ2-3	TRBD2	CASSQGLAGGLSDTQYF	TGCGCCAGCAGCCAAGGACTAGCGGGGGGGCTCTCAGATACGCAGTATTTT
TRBV12-3/TRBV12-4	12	.	TRBJ1-5	.	CASSFGSGPQHF	TGTGCCAGCAGTTTCGGCTCGGGGCCCCAGCATTTT
TRBV6-5	14	medium-sized	TRBJ2-2	TRBD1	CASSFDRGTGELFF	TGTGCCAGCAGTTTCGACAGGGGCACCGGGGAGCTGTTTTTT
TRBV6-2/TRBV6-3	18	few	TRBJ1-1	.	CASSYRSGTGAYSTEAFF	TGTGCCAGCAGTTATCGCTCGGGTACGGGGGCTTATAGCACTGAAGCTTTCTTT
TRBV28	15	.	TRBJ2-3	.	CASSPDLTGTDTQYF	TGTGCCAGCAGTCCCGACCTAACGGGGACAGATACGCAGTATTTT
TRBV18	19	.	TRBJ1-5	.	CASSLSSRGPESSNQPQHF	TGTGCCAGCTCACTTAGCAGCAGGGGACCCGAAAGCAGCAATCAGCCCCAGCATTTT
TRBV18	14	.	TRBJ2-3	.	CASSGGSGTDTQYF	TGTGCCAGCTCGGGTGGCTCCGGTACAGATACGCAGTATTTT
TRBV4-3	15	few	TRBJ2-1	.	CASSQKLSSYNEQFF	TGCGCCAGCAGCCAAAAACTTAGCTCCTACAATGAGCAGTTCTTC
TRBV28	14	.	TRBJ1-6	.	CASSSFGMVSPLHF	TGTGCCAGCAGTTCATTTGGGATGGTTTCACCCCTCCACTTT
TRBV5-5	14	many	TRBJ1-1	.	CASSLDVLNTEAFF	TGTGCCAGCAGCTTGGACGTCCTGAACACTGAAGCTTTCTTT
TRBV12-3/TRBV12-4	16	many	TRBJ2-3	TRBD1	CASSFGDRRRTDTQYF	TGTGCCAGCAGTTTTGGGGACAGGCGACGCACAGATACGCAGTATTTT
TRBV19	15	many	TRBJ1-5	.	CASSIKDSLNQPQHF	TGTGCCAGTAGTATCAAGGACAGCCTCAATCAGCCCCAGCATTTT